The 29 T cell receptor beta chains presented below share a single source sample, sequenced in a study of T-cell reconstitution after alpha-beta-depleted transplantation in children. As it was prepared, the TCRbeta library received unique molecular identifiers. TCRdb reprocessed the PCR reads via MiXCR and lists one record per CDR3 protein. The table shows some 76,000 distinct CDR3 sequences, with approximately 11% occurring only once. Material: PBMCs, obtained before TCRalphabeta/CD19-depleted stem cell transplant. Receptor source: a boy aged 10-17 years with acute myeloid leukemia, due to receive a stem cell transplant.

This clonotype occurred a few times. The chain carries TRBV2 and TRBJ2-1; TRBD1 or TRBD2 may be the D gene (5 bases each). V shed 3 bases and J shed 9 bases, with 9 bases lying between them. Germline lookup yields CDR1 SNHLY and CDR2 FYNNEI. This CDR3 is built from 12 residues. In DNA form, the CDR3 reads TGTGCCAGCAGTGAGGCCGGGGCTGAGCAGTTCTTC. Its translation is CASSEAGAEQFF.

This chain's CDR3 is CAIRRAGGENSQETQYF. The CDR3 DNA follows: TGTGCCATCCGTAGAGCGGGAGGGGAAAACTCGCAAGAGACCCAGTACTTC. This rearrangement joins TRBV10-3 to TRBJ2-5; 10 bases map to TRBD2. The CDR3 is 17 amino acids. Germline CDR1 reads ENHRY; CDR2 reads SYGVKD. The J segment lost 2 bases and the V segment lost 8 bases, leaving 14 bases of the junction unmatched.

This clonotype was found many times. The V and J genes are TRBV12-3 or TRBV12-4 and TRBJ2-1; TRBD2 agrees at 14 bases. The V gene end was trimmed by 2 bases and the J gene end by 10 bases; junction bases not matched to a gene: 4. The CDR3 extends over 15 amino acids. The CDR3 nucleotides read TGTGCCAGCAGTTTATTGGGACTAGCGGGAGAAGAGCAGTTCTTC. Translating gives CASSLLGLAGEEQFF.

This clonotype has just a few counts. The chain is built from TRBV7-3 and TRBJ2-2, with 7 bases matching TRBD2. V was pared by 5 bases and J by 4 bases, with 10 bases of the junction left unmatched. Germline values: CDR1 SGHTA, CDR2 FQGTGA. CDR3 size: 16 residues. The CDR3 DNA is TGTGCCAGCAGCCCAAAGACTAGCTGGGGCACCGGGGAGCTGTTTTTT. Amino acid sequence: CASSPKTSWGTGELFF.

About this clonotype: No conserved phenylalanine or tryptophan ends this CDR3, so it is likely a read error. The chain uses TRBV20-1 and TRBJ2-5, with TRBD2 identical over 9 bases. J was trimmed by 1 base and V by 4 bases; bases with no gene match: 10. Per germline, CDR1 DFQATT and CDR2 SNEGSKA (reference sequence). The CDR3 has 16 amino acids. The CDR3 coding sequence is TGCAGTGCTACTCGGGGTAGCGGGAGCTTCCAAGAGACCCAGTACTCC. Amino acid sequence: CSATRGSGSFQETQYS.

The sample holds many counts of this clonotype. The rearrangement joins TRBV27 to TRBJ2-3; no clear D. CDR3 length equals 15 residues. The V end lost 5 bases, the J end lost 2 bases, and 14 bases lay between the germline ends. CDR1 and CDR2 (germline): MNHEY, SMNVEV (reference sequence). The CDR3 DNA reads TGTGCCAGCAGTCTACAATCCTTCTCCACAGATACGCAGTATTTT. Residues: CASSLQSFSTDTQYF.

This clonotype was found many times. This chain connects TRBV28 to TRBJ1-2; D unresolved. This CDR3 has 13 residues. The germline CDR1 and CDR2 sequences are MDHEN and SYDVKM. Trimming shortened V by 5 bases and J by 4 bases, and 11 bases separated the two germline ends. The CDR3 loop reads CASSPPAPYGYTF. As DNA, the CDR3 is TGTGCCAGCAGTCCCCCGGCCCCCTATGGCTACACCTTC.

This clonotype was seen many times. V gene TRBV5-1 combines with J gene TRBJ2-6; 10 nucleotides match TRBD1. This CDR3 has 17 amino acids. Germline loops: CDR1 SGHRS, CDR2 YFSETQ. J lost 0 bases, V lost 4 bases, and 4 bases had no gene match. CDR3 residues: CASSEGTGVSGANVLTF. DNA for the CDR3: TGCGCCAGCAGCGAGGGGACAGGGGTCTCTGGGGCCAACGTCCTGACTTTC.

This clonotype was seen repeatedly, ten times or more. The rearrangement joins TRBV12-3 or TRBV12-4 to TRBJ2-1; 8 nucleotides match TRBD1. V dropped 3 bases and J dropped 9; count of bases not matched to a gene: 4. CDR3 size: 13 residues. CDR3 in DNA: TGTGCCAGCAGTTTGATACAGGGGGGTGAGCAGTTCTTC. Its translation is CASSLIQGGEQFF.

The rearrangement joins TRBV15 to TRBJ2-3, with TRBD1 matching over 7 bases. In germline, CDR1 is LNHNV, CDR2 YYDKDF (reference sequence). The CDR3 sequence is 14 residues long. The V and J ends lost 2 bases and 10 bases, in that order; junction bases with no gene match: 9. Written as DNA, the CDR3 is TGTGCCACCAGCAGACTCCTACAGGGGTTGGCGCAGTATTTT. Its protein is CATSRLLQGLAQYF.

This clonotype was observed at least ten times. The genes are TRBV12-3 or TRBV12-4 and TRBJ2-3; 8 bases match TRBD2. This CDR3 is built from 14 residues. After removal of 7 bases from V and 3 bases from J, the junction contained 6 bases not matched to a gene. The CDR3 loop is CASKEAGGTDTQYF. In nucleotides, the CDR3 is TGTGCCAGCAAAGAGGCGGGGGGAACAGATACGCAGTATTTT.

As to this clonotype: Being one base from a much bigger clone, this may be a read error. The chain recombines TRBV20-1 with TRBJ2-7, with D perhaps TRBD2 (5 bases). From germline, CDR1 is DFQATT and CDR2 SNEGSKA (reference sequence). The V end lost 6 bases, the J end lost 2 bases, and 17 bases lay between the germline ends. The length of the CDR3 is 14 residues. The CDR3 loop is CSAIRGRATYEQYF. CDR3 bases: TGCAGTGCCATTCGGGGAAGGGCCACCTACGAGCAGTACTTC.

This clonotype has just one count. The rearrangement joins TRBV2 to TRBJ2-7; 7 nucleotides agree with TRBD1. There are 15 residues in the CDR3. With V trimmed by 7 bases and J by 3 bases, 12 bases remained unmatched. Per germline, CDR1 SNHLY and CDR2 FYNNEI. CDR3 nucleotides: TGTGCCAGCATGGGGCCGGGACAGATGAACTACGAGCAGTACGTC. This translates into CASMGPGQMNYEQYV.

Ten or more counts support this clonotype. The chain carries TRBV7-8 and TRBJ1-1, with TRBD1 as a possible D gene (5 bases). Trimming shortened V by 4 bases and J by 4 bases, and 13 bases separated the two germline ends. CDR3 length equals 14 residues. Germline lookup yields CDR1 SGHVS and CDR2 FQNEAQ. CDR3 sequence (DNA): TGTGCCAGCAGCTCGACAGTGGGTGGCACTGAAGCTTTCTTT. Translation: CASSSTVGGTEAFF.

In its sample, this clonotype was seen many times. This chain connects TRBV7-6 to TRBJ2-5; D is ambiguous. The CDR3 is made up of 14 amino acids. From germline, CDR1 is SGHVS and CDR2 FNYEAQ. Trimming shortened V by 2 bases and J by 4 bases, and 11 bases separated the two germline ends. CDR3 DNA sequence: TGTGCCAGCAGCTTATTAGGGTTGGGAGAGACCCAGTACTTC. Amino acid sequence: CASSLLGLGETQYF.

This clonotype was seen repeatedly, ten times or more. In DNA, the CDR3 is TGTGCCATCAGTGAGTCTGGACAGGGAGACTATGGCTACACCTTC. It yields the protein CAISESGQGDYGYTF. V and J are TRBV10-3 and TRBJ1-2; the match to TRBD1 covers 8 bases. The length of the CDR3 is 15 residues. Germline CDR1 is ENHRY and CDR2 is SYGVKD. J was trimmed by 3 bases and V by 0 bases; bases with no gene match: 3.

In its sample, this clonotype was seen a few times. The rearrangement joins TRBV3-1 to TRBJ1-2; the D gene is possibly TRBD1 (5 bases). V shed 0 bases and J shed 8 bases, with 16 bases lying between them. The CDR3 runs to 15 residues. CDR1 and CDR2 (germline): LGHDT, YNNKEL (reference sequence). The CDR3: CASSQEGTVLEGYTF. DNA of the CDR3: TGTGCCAGCAGCCAAGAAGGGACGGTGCTGGAGGGCTACACCTTC.

This clonotype has a count of ten or more. The chain uses TRBV20-1 and TRBJ2-3; 8 nucleotides align to TRBD2. CDR1 DFQATT and CDR2 SNEGSKA come from the germline V gene (reference sequence). The CDR3 is made up of 18 amino acids. The V gene end was trimmed by 4 bases and the J gene end by 4 bases; junction bases not matched to a gene: 19. CDR3 region: CSAKPLMAGGWYADTQYF. The CDR3 DNA follows: TGCAGTGCTAAACCTCTTATGGCGGGGGGTTGGTACGCAGATACGCAGTATTTT.

The table lists this clonotype with many counts. V usage is TRBV7-2 and J usage is TRBJ1-5; 9 nucleotides align to TRBD1. V shed 4 bases and J 6 bases; nucleotides not matched to a gene: 13. The germline V gene encodes CDR1 SGHTA and CDR2 FQGNSA. The CDR3 consists of 17 residues. CDR3 loop: CASSSRLGQGLVQPQHF. The DNA of the CDR3 is TGTGCCAGCAGCTCGCGCCTGGGACAGGGACTTGTTCAGCCCCAGCATTTT.

This clonotype was detected many times. The rearrangement uses TRBV12-3 or TRBV12-4 and TRBJ2-1, with a weak D call TRBD2 (6 bases). The CDR3 runs to 14 residues. V lost 8 bases and J lost 5, with 16 bases in between. The CDR3 nucleotides read TGTGCCAGCGCTGGGGGAGGTACTCACAATGAGCAGTTCTTC. This codes for CASAGGGTHNEQFF.

This clonotype was detected ten times or more. The chain employs TRBV12-3 or TRBV12-4 and TRBJ2-7; D may correspond to TRBD1 or TRBD2 (5 bases each). There are 13 residues in the CDR3. Between the trimmed V and J ends, which lost 4 bases and 4 bases, there was a span of 11 bases. The CDR3 bases are TGTGCCAGCAGTTCCGGGACCCGATACGAGCAGTACTTC. It codes for CASSSGTRYEQYF.

The table lists this clonotype with many counts. CDR3 nucleotide sequence: TGTGCCAGCAGCCTCCGACAGGGGGCTAGGTTCTTC. Translated: CASSLRQGARFF. The rearrangement joins TRBV7-2 to TRBJ2-1; 10 bases are a match to TRBD1. The V gene end was trimmed by 5 bases and the J gene end by 15 bases; junction bases not matched to a gene: 7. The CDR3 runs to 12 residues. Germline CDR1 reads SGHTA; CDR2 reads FQGNSA.

In its sample, this clonotype was seen many times. The chain joins TRBV5-1 to TRBJ2-1, with D maybe TRBD2 (7 bases). This CDR3 is built from 21 residues. V lost 0 bases and J lost 5, with 30 bases in between. Germline assignment: CDR1 SGHRS and CDR2 YFSETQ. DNA of the CDR3: TGCGCCAGCAGCTTGGCAGGGACACCTAATTCCGGGCGGGAGAGGGACAATGAGCAGTTCTTC. Its translation is CASSLAGTPNSGRERDNEQFF.

This clonotype appeared many times. The chain recombines TRBV28 with TRBJ2-5; TRBD2 aligns across 7 bases. From germline, CDR1 is MDHEN and CDR2 SYDVKM. The CDR3 is 18 residues long. The V and J ends lost 4 bases and 2 bases, in that order; junction bases with no gene match: 16. In DNA form, the CDR3 reads TGTGCCAGCAGTTCCACCCTTCCGGCGGGAGCCCCGCAAGAGACCCAGTACTTC. This sequence encodes CASSSTLPAGAPQETQYF.

This clonotype was detected many times. The J gene is TRBJ2-1, the V gene TRBV12-3 or TRBV12-4, with 13 bases that match TRBD2. This CDR3 spans 14 amino acids. J lost 4 bases, V lost 8 bases, and 2 bases had no gene match. CDR3 loop: CASGTSGEYNEQFF. DNA of the CDR3: TGTGCCAGCGGGACTAGCGGGGAGTACAATGAGCAGTTCTTC.

This clonotype has ten or more counts. The chain is built from TRBV12-3 or TRBV12-4 and TRBJ2-5; 9 nucleotides align to TRBD2. With V trimmed by 2 bases and J by 2 bases, 12 bases remained unmatched. This CDR3 contains 18 residues. The CDR3 region is CASSLSPGAGGPQETQYF. The CDR3 region has the DNA TGTGCCAGCAGTTTATCTCCCGGGGCGGGGGGGCCGCAAGAGACCCAGTACTTC.

The chain links TRBV4-2 to TRBJ2-1; possible D gene TRBD2, 5 bases. CDR3 length: 12 residues. Trimming cost V 2 bases and J 6 bases, with 5 bases left between them. Germline-derived CDR1 and CDR2 are LGHNA and YNFKEQ. The CDR3 protein is CASSQLANEQFF. DNA for the CDR3: TGTGCCAGCAGCCAACTAGCCAATGAGCAGTTCTTC.

This clonotype was found many times. The V gene is TRBV7-9, the J gene TRBJ2-5; D is undetermined. In germline, CDR1 is SEHNR, CDR2 FQNEAQ (reference sequence). The CDR3 has 17 amino acids. The ends were cut back, 0 bases at V and 0 bases at J, with 14 bases in the middle. This chain's CDR3 is CASSLARPQPHQETQYF. The CDR3 nucleotides are TGTGCCAGCAGCTTAGCCAGACCACAACCACACCAAGAGACCCAGTACTTC.

This clonotype was counted many times. The J gene is TRBJ1-1, the V gene TRBV6-2 or TRBV6-3, with TRBD1 as a possible D gene (6 bases). V was trimmed by 6 bases and J by 4 bases, leaving 12 bases between them. Looked up from germline, CDR1 is MNHEY and CDR2 is SVGEGT. The CDR3 length is 13 residues. Here the CDR3 reads CASSQGGRTEAFF. The CDR3 bases are TGTGCCAGCAGCCAAGGGGGTCGCACTGAAGCTTTCTTT.